Given below is one T cell receptor beta chain in context. This record comes from a study of blood T cell repertoires in COVID-19. Study as a whole: Spain, Italy and the United States supplied samples that represented acute and convalescent COVID-19. Sources were T cells, B-cell-depleted T cells, or PBMCs; the material itself was cDNA or gDNA.

As originally analysed: Reference gene primer amplification gave nucleated cell count estimates. The method was immunoSEQ multiplex PCR; TCRdb's version includes in-frame clones alone and lacks a portion of them. Clone size and V and J calls were adopted from that table, with D and trimming inferred from the DNA. The profile shows about 80,000 clones, over 75% of them singletons. The germline V gene encodes CDR1 SGDLS and CDR2 YYNGEE. The CDR3 covers 16 residues. The V gene end was trimmed by 4 bases and the J gene end by 7 bases; junction bases not matched to a gene: 10. The sequence derives from a human donor in a cohort sampled during active COVID-19. Sequenced input: peripheral blood. The J gene is TRBJ1-6, the V gene TRBV9, with 8 bases that match TRBD1. The CDR3 here is CASSPGLGTGNSPLHF. CDR3 coding DNA: TGTGCCAGCAGCCCCGGGTTGGGGACAGGAAATTCACCCCTCCACTTT. Using reference TRBV9 and TRBJ1-6 for the parts outside the CDR3, the full variable domain is DSGVTQTPKHLITATGQRVTLRCSPRSGDLSVYWYQQSLDQGLQFLIQYYNGEERAKGNILERFSAQQFPDLHSELNLSSLELGDSALYFCASSPGLGTGNSPLHFGNGTRLTVT.